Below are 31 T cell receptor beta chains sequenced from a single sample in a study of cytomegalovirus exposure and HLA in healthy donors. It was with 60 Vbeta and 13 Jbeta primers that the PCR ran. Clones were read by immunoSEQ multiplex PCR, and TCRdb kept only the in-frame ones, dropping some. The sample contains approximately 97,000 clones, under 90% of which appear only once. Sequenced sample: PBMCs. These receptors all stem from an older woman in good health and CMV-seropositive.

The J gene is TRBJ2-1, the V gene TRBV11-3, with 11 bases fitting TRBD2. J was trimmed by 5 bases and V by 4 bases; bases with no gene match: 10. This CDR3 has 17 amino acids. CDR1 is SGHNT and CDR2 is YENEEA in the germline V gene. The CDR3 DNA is TGTGCCAGCAGCTCTCGTACTAGCGGGAGTGTTCACAATGAGCAGTTCTTC. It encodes CASSSRTSGSVHNEQFF.

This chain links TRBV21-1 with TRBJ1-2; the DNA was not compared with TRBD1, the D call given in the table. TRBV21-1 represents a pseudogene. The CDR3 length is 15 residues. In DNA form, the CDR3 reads TGTGCCAGCAGCAAAGTGGTTCGGACAGGGGATGGCTACACCTTC. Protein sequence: CASSKVVRTGDGYTF.

Written as DNA, the CDR3 is TGTGCCAGCAGTGCCCAGGCGAACACTGAAGCTTTCTTT. It encodes CASSAQANTEAFF. The chain has TRBV2 and TRBJ1-1; D gene uncertain. V shed 4 bases and J shed 1 base, with 7 bases lying between them. The CDR3 is made up of 13 amino acids. The germline V gene has CDR1 SNHLY and CDR2 FYNNEI.

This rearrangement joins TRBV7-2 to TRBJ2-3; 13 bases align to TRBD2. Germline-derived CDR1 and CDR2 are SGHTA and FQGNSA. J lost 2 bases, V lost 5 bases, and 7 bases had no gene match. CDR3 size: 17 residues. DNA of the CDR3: TGTGCCAGCAGCAAAAACGGACTAGCGGGAGACACAGATACGCAGTATTTT. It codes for CASSKNGLAGDTDTQYF.

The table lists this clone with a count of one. The CDR3 DNA reads TGTGCCTGGAGTGTACCCTCAGGTCCCTACGAGCAGTACTTC. Encoded protein: CAWSVPSGPYEQYF. The chain joins TRBV30 to TRBJ2-7; D remains unclear. V was trimmed by 0 bases and J by 2 bases, leaving 11 bases between them. This CDR3 is built from 14 residues. Germline CDR1 GTSNPN, CDR2 SVGIG (reference sequence).

The CDR3 bases are TGTGCCTGGAGTGTACTAAGTGGTACAGATACGCAGTATTTT. This encodes CAWSVLSGTDTQYF. The J gene is TRBJ2-3, the V gene TRBV30; D gene ambiguous. The CDR3 runs to 14 residues. V was trimmed by 0 bases and J by 3 bases, leaving 10 bases between them. Germline CDR1 is GTSNPN and CDR2 is SVGIG (reference sequence). Filled out from reference TRBV30 and TRBJ2-3, the complete variable domain reads SQTIHQWPATLVQPVGSPLSLECTVEGTSNPNLYWYRQAAGRGLQLLFYSVGIGQISSEVPQNLSASRPQDRQFILSSKKLLLSDSGFYLCAWSVLSGTDTQYFGPGTRLTVL.

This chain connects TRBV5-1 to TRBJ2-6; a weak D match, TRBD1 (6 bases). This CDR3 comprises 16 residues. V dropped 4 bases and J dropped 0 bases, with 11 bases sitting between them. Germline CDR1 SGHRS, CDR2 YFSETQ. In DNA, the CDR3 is TGCGCCAGCAGCCCACAGGGAAGCTCTGGGGCCAACGTCCTGACTTTC. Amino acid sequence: CASSPQGSSGANVLTF.

In DNA, the CDR3 is TGTGCCAGTTTAGCCTTCTCTAGCTCCTACGAGCAGTACTTC. It encodes CASLAFSSSYEQYF. The genes are TRBV2 and TRBJ2-7; D unclear. CDR3 length: 14 amino acids. Germline CDR1 reads SNHLY; CDR2 reads FYNNEI. The ends were cut back, 9 bases at V and 0 bases at J, with 15 bases in the middle.

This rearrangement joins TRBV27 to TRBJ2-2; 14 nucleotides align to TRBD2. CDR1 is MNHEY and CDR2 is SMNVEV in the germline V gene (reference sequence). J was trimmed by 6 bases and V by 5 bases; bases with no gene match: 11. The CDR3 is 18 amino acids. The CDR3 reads CASSRIPRTSGRSGELFF. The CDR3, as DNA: TGTGCCAGCAGTCGTATCCCGCGGACTAGCGGGAGGTCCGGGGAGCTGTTTTTT.

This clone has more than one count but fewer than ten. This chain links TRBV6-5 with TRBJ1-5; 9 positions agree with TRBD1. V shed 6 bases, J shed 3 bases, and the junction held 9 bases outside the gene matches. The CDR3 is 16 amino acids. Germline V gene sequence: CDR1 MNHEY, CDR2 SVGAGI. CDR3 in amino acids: CASRYRGRFVNQPQHF. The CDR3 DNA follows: TGTGCCAGCAGGTACAGGGGGCGCTTTGTCAATCAGCCCCAGCATTTT.

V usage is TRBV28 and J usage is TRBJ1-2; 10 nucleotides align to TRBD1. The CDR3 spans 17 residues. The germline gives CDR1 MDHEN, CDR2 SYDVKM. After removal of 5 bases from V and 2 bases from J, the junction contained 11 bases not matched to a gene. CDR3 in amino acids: CASSVYGGTGENYGYTF. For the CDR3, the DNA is TGTGCCAGCAGTGTTTATGGAGGGACAGGGGAAAACTATGGCTACACCTTC.

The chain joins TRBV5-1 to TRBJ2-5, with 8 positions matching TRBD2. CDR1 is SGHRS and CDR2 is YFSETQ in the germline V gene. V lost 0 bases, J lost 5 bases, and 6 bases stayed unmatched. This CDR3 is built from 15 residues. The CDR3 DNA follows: TGCGCCAGCAGCTTGGAAGCGGGAGTATGGGAGACCCAGTACTTC. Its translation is CASSLEAGVWETQYF. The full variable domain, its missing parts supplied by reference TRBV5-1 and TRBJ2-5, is KAGVTQTPRYLIKTRGQQVTLSCSPISGHRSVSWYQQTPGQGLQFLFEYFSETQRNKGNFPGRFSGRQFSNSRSEMNVSTLELGDSALYLCASSLEAGVWETQYFGPGTRLLVL.

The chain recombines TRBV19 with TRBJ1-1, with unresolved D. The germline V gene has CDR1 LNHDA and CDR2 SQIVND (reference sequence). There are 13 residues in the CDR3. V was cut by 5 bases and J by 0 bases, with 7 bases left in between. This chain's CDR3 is CASSPLLNTEAFF. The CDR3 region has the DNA TGTGCCAGTAGTCCCCTTCTGAACACTGAAGCTTTCTTT.

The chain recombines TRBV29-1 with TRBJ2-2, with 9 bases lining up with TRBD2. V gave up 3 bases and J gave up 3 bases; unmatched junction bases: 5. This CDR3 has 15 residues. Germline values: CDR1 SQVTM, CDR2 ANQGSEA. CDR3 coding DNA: TGCAGCGTTGAGGGACTAGCCGGGTACACCGGGGAGCTGTTTTTT. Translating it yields CSVEGLAGYTGELFF.

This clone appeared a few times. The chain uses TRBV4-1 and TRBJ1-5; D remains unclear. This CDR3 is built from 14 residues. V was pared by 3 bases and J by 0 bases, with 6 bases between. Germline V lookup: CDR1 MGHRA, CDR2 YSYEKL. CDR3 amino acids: CASSQTNSNQPQHF. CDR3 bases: TGCGCCAGCAGCCAGACAAATAGCAATCAGCCCCAGCATTTT.

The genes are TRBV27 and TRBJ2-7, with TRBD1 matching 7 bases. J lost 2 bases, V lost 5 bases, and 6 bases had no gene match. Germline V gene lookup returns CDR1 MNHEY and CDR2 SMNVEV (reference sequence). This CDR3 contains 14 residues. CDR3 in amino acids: CASSLGTATYEQYF. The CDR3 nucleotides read TGTGCCAGCAGTCTCGGGACAGCTACCTACGAGCAGTACTTC.

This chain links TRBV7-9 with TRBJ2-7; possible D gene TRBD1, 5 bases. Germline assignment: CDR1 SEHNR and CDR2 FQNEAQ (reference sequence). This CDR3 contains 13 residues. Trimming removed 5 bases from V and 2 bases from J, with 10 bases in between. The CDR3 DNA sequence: TGTGCCAGCAGCCAAGACAGAACCTACGAGCAGTACTTC. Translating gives CASSQDRTYEQYF.

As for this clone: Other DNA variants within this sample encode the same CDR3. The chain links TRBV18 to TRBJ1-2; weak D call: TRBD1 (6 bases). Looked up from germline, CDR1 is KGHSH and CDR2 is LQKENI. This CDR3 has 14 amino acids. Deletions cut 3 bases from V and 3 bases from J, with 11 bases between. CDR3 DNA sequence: TGTGCCAGCTCACCGGGGGGGGCTGACTATGGCTACACCTTC. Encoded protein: CASSPGGADYGYTF.

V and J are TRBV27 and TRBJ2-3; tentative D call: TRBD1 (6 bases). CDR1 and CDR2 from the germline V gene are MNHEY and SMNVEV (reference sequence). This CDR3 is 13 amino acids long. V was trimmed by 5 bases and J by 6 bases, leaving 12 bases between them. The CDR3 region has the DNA TGTGCCAGCAGTGTCCGACAGGTTGATACGCAGTATTTT. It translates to CASSVRQVDTQYF.

The CDR3 DNA is TGTGCCAGCAGCGTCGGGGGGTCCACAGATACGCAGTATTTT. This translates into CASSVGGSTDTQYF. The chain has TRBV7-3 and TRBJ2-3; 7 bases fit TRBD2. The CDR3 extends over 14 amino acids. Per germline, CDR1 SGHTA and CDR2 FQGTGA. V trimming: 5 bases; J trimming: 2 bases; junction bases outside the gene matches: 4.

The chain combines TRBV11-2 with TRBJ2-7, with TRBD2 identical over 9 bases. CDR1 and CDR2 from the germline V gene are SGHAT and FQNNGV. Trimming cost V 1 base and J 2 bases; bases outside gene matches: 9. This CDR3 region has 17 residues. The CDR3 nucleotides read TGTGCCAGCAGCTTAGTCTCTGCGGGAGGGCTCCCCTACGAGCAGTACTTC. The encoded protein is CASSLVSAGGLPYEQYF.

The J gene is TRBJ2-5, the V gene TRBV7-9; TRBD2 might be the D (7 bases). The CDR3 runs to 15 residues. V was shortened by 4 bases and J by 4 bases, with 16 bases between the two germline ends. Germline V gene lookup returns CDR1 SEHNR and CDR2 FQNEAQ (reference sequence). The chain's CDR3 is CASSSKGGGGETQYF. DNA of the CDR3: TGTGCCAGCAGCTCCAAGGGGGGAGGGGGAGAGACCCAGTACTTC.

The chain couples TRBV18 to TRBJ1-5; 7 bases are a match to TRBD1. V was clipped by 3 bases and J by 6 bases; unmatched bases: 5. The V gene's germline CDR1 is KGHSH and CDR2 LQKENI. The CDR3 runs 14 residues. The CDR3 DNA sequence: TGTGCCAGCTCACCCGACAGGGACGGTCAGCCCCAGCATTTT. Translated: CASSPDRDGQPQHF.

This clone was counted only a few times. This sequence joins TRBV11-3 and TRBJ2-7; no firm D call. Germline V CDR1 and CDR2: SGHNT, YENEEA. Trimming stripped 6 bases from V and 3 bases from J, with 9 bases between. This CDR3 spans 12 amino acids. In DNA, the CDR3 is TGTGCCAGCAGTAAAAGACTCTACGAGCAGTACTTC. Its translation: CASSKRLYEQYF.

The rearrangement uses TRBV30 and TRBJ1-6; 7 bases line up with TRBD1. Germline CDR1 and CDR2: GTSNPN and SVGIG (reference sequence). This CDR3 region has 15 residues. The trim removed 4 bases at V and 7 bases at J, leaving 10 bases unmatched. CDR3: CAWTPLAGGNSPLHF. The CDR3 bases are TGTGCCTGGACCCCTCTGGCAGGGGGAAATTCACCCCTCCACTTT.

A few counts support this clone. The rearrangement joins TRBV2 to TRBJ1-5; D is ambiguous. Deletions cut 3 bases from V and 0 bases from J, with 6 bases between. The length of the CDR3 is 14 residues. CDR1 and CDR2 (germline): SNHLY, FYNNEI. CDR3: CASSDSNSNQPQHF. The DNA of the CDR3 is TGTGCCAGCAGTGACAGTAATAGCAATCAGCCCCAGCATTTT.

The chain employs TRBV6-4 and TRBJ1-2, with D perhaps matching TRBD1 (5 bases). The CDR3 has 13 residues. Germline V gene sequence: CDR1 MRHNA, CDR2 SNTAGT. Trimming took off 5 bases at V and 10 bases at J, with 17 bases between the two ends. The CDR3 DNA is TGTGCCAGCAGTCGGGACGGACTAGGTGTCTACACCTTC. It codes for CASSRDGLGVYTF.

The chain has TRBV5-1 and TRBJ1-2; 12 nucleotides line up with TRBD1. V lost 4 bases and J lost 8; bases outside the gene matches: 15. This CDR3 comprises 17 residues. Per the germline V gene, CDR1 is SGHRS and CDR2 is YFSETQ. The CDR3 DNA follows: TGCGCCAGCAGCGTCGGGGACAGGGGGCGCGAAGGGAGGGGCTACACCTTC. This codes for CASSVGDRGREGRGYTF. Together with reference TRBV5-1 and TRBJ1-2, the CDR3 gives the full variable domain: KAGVTQTPRYLIKTRGQQVTLSCSPISGHRSVSWYQQTPGQGLQFLFEYFSETQRNKGNFPGRFSGRQFSNSRSEMNVSTLELGDSALYLCASSVGDRGREGRGYTFGSGTRLTVV.

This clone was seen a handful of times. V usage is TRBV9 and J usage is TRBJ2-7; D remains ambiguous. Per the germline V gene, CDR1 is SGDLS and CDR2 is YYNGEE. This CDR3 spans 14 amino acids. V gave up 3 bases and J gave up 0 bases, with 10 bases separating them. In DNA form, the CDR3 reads TGTGCCAGCAGCGCCGCGGCCAGCTCCTACGAGCAGTACTTC. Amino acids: CASSAAASSYEQYF.

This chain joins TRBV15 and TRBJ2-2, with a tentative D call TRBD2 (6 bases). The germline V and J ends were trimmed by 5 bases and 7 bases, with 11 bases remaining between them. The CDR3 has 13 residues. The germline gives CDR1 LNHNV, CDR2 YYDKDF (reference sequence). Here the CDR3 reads CATSYAGNGELFF. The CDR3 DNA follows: TGTGCCACCAGCTACGCGGGGAACGGGGAGCTGTTTTTT.

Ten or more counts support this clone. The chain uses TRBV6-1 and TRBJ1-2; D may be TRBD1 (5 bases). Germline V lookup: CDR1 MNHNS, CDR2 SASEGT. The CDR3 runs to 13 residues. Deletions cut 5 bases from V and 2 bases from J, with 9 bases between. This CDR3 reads CASSQTVNYGYTF. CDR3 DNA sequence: TGTGCCAGCAGTCAGACAGTAAACTATGGCTACACCTTC.